These T cell receptor beta chains were read from a single sample in a study of T-cell reconstitution after alpha-beta-depleted transplantation in children. TCRdb independently ran MiXCR on the PCR reads; one entry per CDR3 protein. This repertoire shows fewer than 450,000 distinct CDR3 sequences, 15% to 20% found once; its top ten account for 35% to 50%. The specimen was PBMCs, mostly from graft donor cells, collected 360 days after TCRalphabeta/CD19-depleted stem cell transplant. The receptors were gathered from a male patient between 2 and 10 years old who had a stem cell transplant for acute lymphoblastic leukemia, so the T cells may come from the graft donor. The CDR3 runs from the conserved cysteine through the conserved F or W. The order of the fields is CDR3 DNA, CDR3 protein, CDR3 length, D gene, J gene, clone size, V gene. The D gene is left open where the match is weak. Size is stated for part of the rows, as once, few or many counts, or as a class when the clone is expanded.

TGTGCCACCAGTGACCCCCGACGGACAGGAGGACTAGCGGGACGCACAGATACGCAGTATTTT | CATSDPRRTGGLAGRTDTQYF | 21 | TRBD2 | TRBJ2-3 | few | TRBV24-1
TGCAGCGTCCCCGCGGGCACAGGGGGCTGGGAGACCCAGTACTTC | CSVPAGTGGWETQYF | 15 | TRBD1 | TRBJ2-5 | . | TRBV29-1
TGCAGCGTTGCATCCGGGACAGGGGGTCTTTTGGAGACCCAGTACTTC | CSVASGTGGLLETQYF | 16 | TRBD1 | TRBJ2-5 | . | TRBV29-1
TGCGCCAGCAGCTTGGACCCCGACAGGAGTAACTCCTACGAGCAGTACTTC | CASSLDPDRSNSYEQYF | 17 | . | TRBJ2-7 | . | TRBV5-1
TGTGCCAGCAGCTTAGCGGGCGCTGAGGAGCAGTACTTC | CASSLAGAEEQYF | 13 | . | TRBJ2-7 | many | TRBV7-8
TGTGCCAGCACCCGCCCAAGCGGGCCGAACACCGGGGAGCTGTTTTTT | CASTRPSGPNTGELFF | 16 | . | TRBJ2-2 | few | TRBV5-8
TGTGCCAGCAGTTTGTCCGGGGACCCCACAGATACGCAGTATTTT | CASSLSGDPTDTQYF | 15 | . | TRBJ2-3 | . | TRBV28
TGTGCCAGCAGTTTGGGGTTAGAGGGGATCAGGCAGTATTTT | CASSLGLEGIRQYF | 14 | . | TRBJ2-3 | few | TRBV28
TGCGCCAGCAGCCTGGACGGGGAGGGCAATCAGCCCCAGCATTTT | CASSLDGEGNQPQHF | 15 | . | TRBJ1-5 | few | TRBV5-1
TGTGCCAGCAGCGCCACATCTCTAGAGGGGTGGCACTACGAGCAGTACTTC | CASSATSLEGWHYEQYF | 17 | . | TRBJ2-7 | many | TRBV21-1
TGTGCCAGCAGCGCGACAGAGAACACTGAAGCTTTCTTT | CASSATENTEAFF | 13 | . | TRBJ1-1 | few | TRBV5-6
TGTGCCAGCAGCGACCGGGACAGGGCGTACAATGAGCAGTTCTTC | CASSDRDRAYNEQFF | 15 | TRBD1 | TRBJ2-1 | many | TRBV7-9
TGTGCCAGCAGCTTAGCAGGTTATAGCAATCAGCCCCAGCATTTT | CASSLAGYSNQPQHF | 15 | . | TRBJ1-5 | few | TRBV7-8
TGTGCCACCAGCAGAGATCACAGAGACAATGAGCAGTTCTTC | CATSRDHRDNEQFF | 14 | . | TRBJ2-1 | many | TRBV15
TGCGCCAGCAGCCAAGACCCGGACCCCGGGGAGCTGTTTTTT | CASSQDPDPGELFF | 14 | . | TRBJ2-2 | few | TRBV4-3
TGTGCCAGCTCGCCCACCCCTGACACTGAAGCTTTCTTT | CASSPTPDTEAFF | 13 | . | TRBJ1-1 | . | TRBV18
TGTGCCAGCAGCACCAGACAGGCGTATAATTCACCCCTCCACTTT | CASSTRQAYNSPLHF | 15 | . | TRBJ1-6 | . | TRBV5-5
TGTGCCAGCAGTTTATTGGGACAGCAAAACATTCAGTACTTC | CASSLLGQQNIQYF | 14 | TRBD1 | TRBJ2-4 | many | TRBV12-3/TRBV12-4
TGCAGTGCTAGTGATGTTAACCTCCAAGAGACCCAGTACTTC | CSASDVNLQETQYF | 14 | . | TRBJ2-5 | . | TRBV20-1
TGCAGCGGAAAAGACAGGGCCTTCTACAATGAGCAGTTCTTC | CSGKDRAFYNEQFF | 14 | TRBD1 | TRBJ2-1 | few | TRBV29-1
TGTGCCAGCAGGCCGGGGGGGAACACTGAAGCTTTCTTT | CASRPGGNTEAFF | 13 | . | TRBJ1-1 | . | TRBV13
TGCGCCAGCAGGCTCCGGAGCTCCTATAATTCACCCCTCCACTTT | CASRLRSSYNSPLHF | 15 | . | TRBJ1-6 | . | TRBV4-3
TGCAGTGCTATACGTTCAGGGGGTACACCCAACAATCAGCCCCAGCATTTT | CSAIRSGGTPNNQPQHF | 17 | TRBD1 | TRBJ1-5 | few | TRBV20-1
TGTGCCAGCAGTTTAGCTGGGGTTAACTATGGCTACACCTTC | CASSLAGVNYGYTF | 14 | . | TRBJ1-2 | few | TRBV12-3/TRBV12-4
TGTGCCTGGAGGGGACAACCTAACACTGAAGCTTTCTTT | CAWRGQPNTEAFF | 13 | . | TRBJ1-1 | few | TRBV30